Below, 13 T cell receptor beta chains from the same sample are listed, as sequenced in a study of beta chain features in type 1 diabetes. Study-wide results and limits: Significant though moderate, a shortening of TCRB CDR3s appeared in all four CD4+ subsets of Type 1 diabetes patients.

These receptors have no identified antigens. All of the isolated RNA was reverse transcribed, so expressed TCRB transcripts were sequenced. Method: immunoSEQ multiplex PCR; TCRdb's copy keeps in-frame clones and lacks some. The sample shows some 330,000 clones, roughly an eighth of them seen only once. The sequenced material came from naive CD4+ T cells from blood. These receptors were obtained from a woman in her late teens or twenties with type 1 diabetes.

The V gene is TRBV6-5, the J gene TRBJ2-7, with D perhaps matching TRBD2 (5 bases). Trimming shortened V by 2 bases and J by 3 bases, and 11 bases separated the two germline ends. Germline lookup yields CDR1 MNHEY and CDR2 SVGAGI. This CDR3 is built from 14 residues. For the CDR3, the DNA is TGTGCCAGCAGTTACGGAACGGGGATCTACGAGCAGTACTTC. The encoded protein is CASSYGTGIYEQYF.

The V call is TRBV7-9, the J call TRBJ2-1; TRBD2 agrees at 8 bases. Germline CDR1 reads SEHNR; CDR2 reads FQNEAQ (reference sequence). V trimming: 5 bases; J trimming: 10 bases; junction bases outside the gene matches: 10. CDR3 length equals 14 residues. Here the CDR3 reads CASSRREGLGEQFF. For the CDR3, the DNA is TGTGCCAGCAGCCGCCGGGAGGGCCTAGGCGAGCAGTTCTTC.

J is TRBJ2-2 and V is TRBV5-1, with 14 bases matching TRBD2. With 4 bases clipped from V and 7 bases from J, the junction kept 0 bases outside the gene matches. Looked up from germline, CDR1 is SGHRS and CDR2 is YFSETQ. This CDR3 is 14 amino acids long. The CDR3 DNA sequence: TGCGCCAGCAGCGGGACTAGCGGGAGCGGGGAGCTGTTTTTT. Encoded protein: CASSGTSGSGELFF.

This clone was seen more than once but under ten times. The chain joins TRBV14 to TRBJ2-7; the match to TRBD1 covers 8 bases. The CDR3 covers 14 residues. Trimming took 4 bases from V and 7 from J; bases not matched to a gene: 9. Germline V gene lookup returns CDR1 SGHDN and CDR2 FVKESK. In DNA form, the CDR3 reads TGTGCCAGCAGCCCGGTGGACAGGGTCCGGGAGCAGTACTTC. Translation: CASSPVDRVREQYF.

This clone was counted only a few times. The chain recombines TRBV23-1 with TRBJ1-1; D not resolved. TRBV23-1 has ORF status, its function being uncertain. The CDR3 runs to 18 residues. Trimming shortened V by 4 bases and J by 3 bases, and 24 bases separated the two germline ends. CDR3 protein: CASSLGRLLGRSDTEAFF. Here the CDR3 DNA reads TGCGCCAGCAGTCTAGGCCGTCTGTTAGGGAGGTCTGACACTGAAGCTTTCTTT.

This clone was picked up a small number of times. The V and J genes are TRBV4-2 and TRBJ2-7; 8 positions match TRBD2. Germline values: CDR1 LGHNA, CDR2 YNFKEQ. The CDR3 covers 17 residues. J lost 7 bases, V lost 1 base, and 15 bases had no gene match. The CDR3 sequence is CASSQVPGVAGPQEQYF. Here the CDR3 DNA reads TGTGCCAGCAGCCAAGTCCCCGGGGTAGCGGGGCCCCAGGAGCAGTACTTC.

V is TRBV29-1 and J is TRBJ1-1, with D unresolved. Germline V lookup: CDR1 SQVTM, CDR2 ANQGSEA. This CDR3 has 11 residues. V was shortened by 4 bases and J by 7 bases, with 10 bases between the two germline ends. The CDR3 here is CSVVEFGEAFF. The CDR3 coding sequence is TGCAGCGTTGTTGAGTTCGGTGAAGCTTTCTTT.

This clone came up a few times. The rearrangement joins TRBV15 to TRBJ1-1; a weak D match, TRBD1 (5 bases). CDR3 length equals 15 residues. Trimming stripped 5 bases from V and 5 bases from J, with 18 bases between. CDR1 is LNHNV, CDR2 YYDKDF, per germline (reference sequence). The CDR3 protein is CATSGRGWRETEAFF. CDR3 in DNA: TGTGCCACCAGCGGGCGGGGGTGGCGTGAGACTGAAGCTTTCTTT.

The chain joins TRBV6-6 to TRBJ1-2, with D possibly being TRBD1 (5 bases). Between the trimmed V and J ends, which lost 7 bases and 6 bases, there was a span of 18 bases. Germline CDR1 reads MNHNY; CDR2 reads SVGAGI (reference sequence). CDR3 length equals 14 residues. The CDR3 nucleotides are TGTGCCAGCATCCGACGAGCGGGGGAGAATGGCTACACCTTC. This codes for CASIRRAGENGYTF.

This clone has more than one count but fewer than ten. V is TRBV7-9 and J is TRBJ1-1, with D uncertain. The CDR3 consists of 19 residues. Between the trimmed V and J ends, which lost 2 bases and 0 bases, there was a span of 22 bases. The germline V gene encodes CDR1 SEHNR and CDR2 FQNEAQ (reference sequence). DNA of the CDR3: TGTGCCAGCAGCTTACCGCTGAGGAGTGCTACCATCATGAACACTGAAGCTTTCTTT. Amino acid sequence: CASSLPLRSATIMNTEAFF.

This clone was seen more than once but under ten times. The junction and the germline gene differ at one end; a read error may be behind it. The gene calls are TRBV30 and TRBJ2-1; 8 nucleotides align to TRBD2. Germline CDR1 and CDR2: GTSNPN and SVGIG (reference sequence). The CDR3 length is 14 residues. For the CDR3, the DNA is TGTGCCGGGAGAGTCGGGAGGGCCGCGCATGAGCAGTTCTTC. Residues: CAGRVGRAAHEQFF.

The sample holds a few counts of this clone. CDR3 in DNA: TGTGCCAGCAGCTCCATGAGAGGTTCCTACGAGCAGTACTTC. It codes for CASSSMRGSYEQYF. This chain uses TRBV7-2 with TRBJ2-7; D remains unclear. Trimming pared 4 bases from V and 1 base from J, leaving 11 bases between. This CDR3 has 14 amino acids. Germline assignment: CDR1 SGHTA and CDR2 FQGNSA.

The chain joins TRBV9 to TRBJ2-7; a possible D gene is TRBD1 (5 bases). The germline gives CDR1 SGDLS, CDR2 YYNGEE. The CDR3 length is 14 residues. The V and J ends lost 1 base and 2 bases respectively, with 10 bases between them. CDR3 DNA sequence: TGTGCCAGCAGCGTACAGGGCGCAACCTACGAGCAGTACTTC. It translates to CASSVQGATYEQYF. The full variable domain, with the rest looked up from reference TRBV9 and TRBJ2-7, is DSGVTQTPKHLITATGQRVTLRCSPRSGDLSVYWYQQSLDQGLQFLIQYYNGEERAKGNILERFSAQQFPDLHSELNLSSLELGDSALYFCASSVQGATYEQYFGPGTRLTVT.